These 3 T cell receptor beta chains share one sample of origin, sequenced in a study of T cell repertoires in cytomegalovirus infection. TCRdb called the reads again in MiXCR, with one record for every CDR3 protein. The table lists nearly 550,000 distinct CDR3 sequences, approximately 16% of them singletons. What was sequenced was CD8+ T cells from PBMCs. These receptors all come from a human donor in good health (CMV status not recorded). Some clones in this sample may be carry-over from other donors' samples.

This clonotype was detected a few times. The CDR3 reads CASSIRSSGNTIYF. The DNA for the CDR3 is TGTGCCAGTAGTATTCGGAGCTCTGGAAACACCATATATTTT. The rearrangement links TRBV19 to TRBJ1-3; no clear D. The ends were cut back, 3 bases at V and 0 bases at J, with 6 bases in the middle. This CDR3 has 14 residues. Germline V gene lookup returns CDR1 LNHDA and CDR2 SQIVND (reference sequence).

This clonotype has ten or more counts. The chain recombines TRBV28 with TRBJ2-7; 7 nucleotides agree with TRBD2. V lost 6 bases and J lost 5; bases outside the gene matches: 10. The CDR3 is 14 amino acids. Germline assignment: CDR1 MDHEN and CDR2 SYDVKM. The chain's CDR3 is CASSIGLAENEQYF. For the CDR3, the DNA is TGTGCCAGCAGCATCGGGCTAGCGGAAAACGAGCAGTACTTC. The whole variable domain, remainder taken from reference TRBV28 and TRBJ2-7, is DVKVTQSSRYLVKRTGEKVFLECVQDMDHENMFWYRQDPGLGLRLIYFSYDVKMKEKGDIPEGYSVSREKKERFSLILESASTNQTSMYLCASSIGLAENEQYFGPGTRLTVT.

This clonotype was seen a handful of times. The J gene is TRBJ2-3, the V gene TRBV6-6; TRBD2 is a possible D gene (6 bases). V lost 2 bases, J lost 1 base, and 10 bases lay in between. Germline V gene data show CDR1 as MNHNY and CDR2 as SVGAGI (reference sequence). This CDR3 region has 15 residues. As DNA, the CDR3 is TGTGCCAGCAGTTACCGTGGGACTGGCACAGATACGCAGTATTTT. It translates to CASSYRGTGTDTQYF.